Listed here are 8 T cell receptor beta chains from one sample, sequenced in a study of lymphopenia after photon versus proton radiotherapy. The repertoire was sequenced with immunoSEQ multiplex PCR; TCRdb's copy has only in-frame clones and lacks some. The sample consists of some 70,000 clones, over 80% of them appearing once. The sample consisted of peripheral blood, taken from a patient treated with proton-based radiotherapy. These receptor sequences come from a man at least 80 years old with esophageal cancer.

V usage is TRBV11-1 and J usage is TRBJ1-1, with TRBD1 as a possible D gene (5 bases). CDR3 size: 16 residues. Trimming left V 3 bases short and J 0 bases short, with 14 bases between. Germline V gene lookup returns CDR1 SGHAT and CDR2 FQDESV (reference sequence). The CDR3 sequence: CASSFLGRALNTEAFF. CDR3 DNA sequence: TGTGCCAGCAGCTTCTTGGGCAGGGCCTTGAACACTGAAGCTTTCTTT.

V is TRBV1 and J is TRBJ1-4. TRBV1 is labeled a pseudogene. The CDR3 is 16 amino acids. CDR3: CTSSQDSRTICEKLFF. CDR3 DNA sequence: TGCACCAGCAGCCAAGACTCACGGACGATCTGCGAAAAACTGTTTTTT.

In its sample, this clone was seen a few times. J is TRBJ1-1 and V is TRBV6-5, with 8 bases fitting TRBD1. This CDR3 region has 14 residues. V gave up 7 bases and J gave up 3 bases; unmatched junction bases: 7. The germline CDR1 and CDR2 sequences are MNHEY and SVGAGI. The CDR3 reads CASTPDRDYTEAFF. The CDR3 nucleotides are TGTGCCAGCACCCCGGACAGGGACTACACTGAAGCTTTCTTT.

This clone was seen once. The chain has TRBV2 and TRBJ1-6; D remains unclear. Germline CDR1 is SNHLY and CDR2 is FYNNEI. CDR3 size: 18 residues. Trimming removed 2 bases at V and 0 bases at J, with 14 bases between. CDR3 amino acids: CASSESFWGISYNSPLHF. The CDR3, as DNA: TGTGCCAGCAGTGAATCCTTCTGGGGAATCTCCTATAATTCACCCCTCCACTTT.

By frequency in the sample, this clone is medium-sized (0.01 to 0.1%). The genes are TRBV11-2 and TRBJ2-7; 8 nucleotides agree with TRBD2. The germline gives CDR1 SGHAT, CDR2 FQNNGV. V shed 5 bases, J shed 4 bases, and the junction held 10 bases outside the gene matches. The CDR3 consists of 15 residues. The CDR3 loop is CASSPIGGAKYEQYF. In DNA, the CDR3 is TGTGCCAGCAGCCCGATCGGGGGGGCGAAATACGAGCAGTACTTC.

The chain employs TRBV6-5 and TRBJ1-2, with TRBD1 matching over 9 bases. The germline V gene encodes CDR1 MNHEY and CDR2 SVGAGI. The CDR3 has 15 amino acids. V was pared by 2 bases and J by 6 bases, with 7 bases of the junction left unmatched. The CDR3 spells CASSYRGQGSNGYTF. The CDR3 coding sequence is TGTGCCAGCAGTTACCGCGGACAGGGGTCCAATGGCTACACCTTC.

This chain joins TRBV7-2 and TRBJ2-7, with TRBD1 identical over 9 bases. V gave up 2 bases and J gave up 5 bases; unmatched junction bases: 7. The CDR3 has 15 amino acids. In germline, CDR1 is SGHTA, CDR2 FQGNSA. The CDR3 DNA reads TGTGCCAGCAGCTTACTAGGGACAGGGTTCGACGAGCAGTACTTC. Translation: CASSLLGTGFDEQYF.

The J gene is TRBJ1-4, the V gene TRBV7-9; no clear D. The CDR3 spans 15 residues. Looked up from germline, CDR1 is SEHNR and CDR2 is FQNEAQ (reference sequence). Trimming took off 3 bases at V and 7 bases at J, with 15 bases between the two ends. CDR3 DNA sequence: TGTGCCAGCAGCTTCGTGGCAGGTAGTTCTGAAAAACTGTTTTTT. Translation: CASSFVAGSSEKLFF.